The 22 T cell receptor beta chains given below trace back to one sample, sequenced in a study of control samples from healthy donors and cancer patients. Profiling relied on immunoSEQ multiplex PCR, and the TCRdb table lists in-frame clones only, not all of them. Seen here are almost 85,000 clones, roughly 82% observed once, and the top ten hold around a tenth. Sequencing was performed on PBMCs. The origin of the receptors is a man between 60 and 75 years old with head and neck cancer.

The gene calls are TRBV30 and TRBJ1-2; no reliable D call. Per the germline V gene, CDR1 is GTSNPN and CDR2 is SVGIG (reference sequence). The CDR3 runs to 14 residues. V lost 0 bases, J lost 7 bases, and 15 bases lay in between. The CDR3 region is CAWSVVALTGGYTF. The CDR3 DNA is TGTGCCTGGAGTGTAGTGGCTTTGACTGGTGGCTACACCTTC.

V is TRBV18 and J is TRBJ2-2; 8 bases fit TRBD1. From germline, CDR1 is KGHSH and CDR2 LQKENI. This CDR3 is 13 amino acids long. V shed 5 bases, J shed 7 bases, and the junction held 3 bases outside the gene matches. The CDR3 region is CASSETGVGELFF. CDR3 in DNA: TGTGCCAGCTCAGAGACAGGGGTCGGGGAGCTGTTTTTT.

V and J are TRBV18 and TRBJ2-7, with 11 bases aligning to TRBD2. In germline, CDR1 is KGHSH, CDR2 LQKENI. The CDR3 is 16 residues long. The V and J ends lost 0 bases and 2 bases, in that order; junction bases with no gene match: 3. The CDR3: CASSPPVAGGTYEQYF. The CDR3 region has the DNA TGTGCCAGCTCACCACCAGTAGCGGGAGGGACCTACGAGCAGTACTTC. Full variable domain (rest looked up from reference TRBV18 and TRBJ2-7): NAGVMQNPRHLVRRRGQEARLRCSPMKGHSHVYWYRQLPEEGLKFMVYLQKENIIDESGMPKERFSAEFPKEGPSILRIQQVVRGDSAAYFCASSPPVAGGTYEQYFGPGTRLTVT.

CDR3 region: CASSPTGGSTYEQYF. The CDR3 nucleotides read TGTGCCAGCTCACCGACAGGGGGGTCGACCTACGAGCAGTACTTC. The chain combines TRBV18 with TRBJ2-7; the match to TRBD1 covers 9 bases. V shed 3 bases and J 2 bases; nucleotides not matched to a gene: 5. Germline CDR1 and CDR2: KGHSH and LQKENI. The CDR3 is made up of 15 amino acids.

The rearrangement uses TRBV27 and TRBJ2-1, with D possibly being TRBD2 (6 bases). Germline assignment: CDR1 MNHEY and CDR2 SMNVEV (reference sequence). The V end lost 6 bases, the J end lost 0 bases, and 12 bases lay between the germline ends. There are 15 residues in the CDR3. The CDR3 DNA sequence: TGTGCCAGCAGACGGGACTTAAGCTCCTACAATGAGCAGTTCTTC. Its protein product is CASRRDLSSYNEQFF.

On this clone: A read error may produce the germline difference seen at one junction end. This chain uses TRBV28 with TRBJ1-2, with a weak D call TRBD1 (6 bases). The CDR3 covers 15 residues. The germline V gene has CDR1 MDHEN and CDR2 SYDVKM. The CDR3 DNA follows: TGTGCCAGCACTTTATCAGGGGCTCGGGGCTATGGCTACACCTTC. It codes for CASTLSGARGYGYTF.

The rearrangement joins TRBV27 to TRBJ1-1, with 10 positions matching TRBD1. CDR1 and CDR2 from the germline V gene are MNHEY and SMNVEV (reference sequence). V was clipped by 5 bases and J by 0 bases; unmatched bases: 6. This CDR3 is 16 amino acids long. The DNA of the CDR3 is TGTGCCAGCAGTCCTGACAGGGGGCCCTTGAACACTGAAGCTTTCTTT. Protein: CASSPDRGPLNTEAFF.

This clone has more than one count but fewer than ten. The chain employs TRBV5-1 and TRBJ1-3; maybe TRBD1 (6 bases). The V gene's germline CDR1 is SGHRS and CDR2 YFSETQ. The CDR3 is 16 amino acids. V dropped 5 bases and J dropped 0 bases, with 15 bases sitting between them. The CDR3 DNA is TGCGCCAGCAGATCGGGACAAGTTCTCTCTGGAAACACCATATATTTT. The encoded protein is CASRSGQVLSGNTIYF. Combining the CDR3 with reference TRBV5-1 and TRBJ1-3 gives the whole variable domain KAGVTQTPRYLIKTRGQQVTLSCSPISGHRSVSWYQQTPGQGLQFLFEYFSETQRNKGNFPGRFSGRQFSNSRSEMNVSTLELGDSALYLCASRSGQVLSGNTIYFGEGSWLTVV.

The genes are TRBV5-1 and TRBJ1-1, with D possibly matching TRBD1 (5 bases). Trimming left V 0 bases short and J 1 base short, with 10 bases between. Per the germline V gene, CDR1 is SGHRS and CDR2 is YFSETQ. The CDR3 length is 15 residues. The DNA of the CDR3 is TGCGCCAGCAGCTTGGGGGCCGGGGCGAACACTGAAGCTTTCTTT. Its protein is CASSLGAGANTEAFF.

Remarks on this clone: This CDR3 is also generated by other DNA sequences in the sample. CDR3: CASSDSNRNTEAFF. The DNA for the CDR3 is TGTGCCAGCAGTGACTCGAATCGGAACACTGAAGCTTTCTTT. The genes are TRBV6-4 and TRBJ1-1, with D unresolved. Per the germline V gene, CDR1 is MRHNA and CDR2 is SNTAGT. CDR3 length: 14 residues. V shed 0 bases and J shed 1 base, with 6 bases lying between them.

To note about this clone: Other DNA sequences of this sample code for an identical CDR3. The V gene is TRBV5-1, the J gene TRBJ2-6; the D gene is possibly TRBD1 (5 bases). Germline CDR1 and CDR2: SGHRS and YFSETQ. The CDR3 length is 15 residues. V was trimmed by 4 bases and J by 1 base, leaving 9 bases between them. The CDR3 bases are TGCGCCAGCAGCCTTACAGGATCTGGGGCCAACGTCCTGACTTTC. This encodes CASSLTGSGANVLTF.

This clone came up many times. The V call is TRBV3-1 (or the pseudogene TRBV3-2), the J call TRBJ2-1; TRBD2 might be the D (5 bases). The CDR3 contains 15 residues. The V gene lost 3 bases and the J gene lost 6 bases, with 15 bases spanning the gap. Germline lookup yields CDR1 LGHDT and CDR2 YNNKEL (reference sequence). In DNA form, the CDR3 reads TGTGCCAGCAGCCAGGCTCGGGATCCCACCAATGAGCAGTTCTTC. Amino acid sequence: CASSQARDPTNEQFF.

The gene calls are TRBV24-1 and TRBJ1-5, with 7 positions matching TRBD1. Germline V CDR1 and CDR2: KGHDR, SFDVKD. Unmatched junction bases numbered 9, after V lost 8 bases and J lost 3 bases. The CDR3 length is 15 residues. The CDR3 DNA reads as TGTGCCACCACACTAACAGGGGAAAACAATCAGCCCCAGCATTTT. This sequence encodes CATTLTGENNQPQHF.

The chain recombines TRBV19 with TRBJ2-7, with 7 bases identical to TRBD2. Germline-derived CDR1 and CDR2 are LNHDA and SQIVND (reference sequence). The CDR3 runs 13 residues. V lost 4 bases and J lost 3; bases outside the gene matches: 3. CDR3 sequence (DNA): TGTGCCAGTAGTAAGCTAGCGGACTACGAGCAGTACTTC. Its protein product is CASSKLADYEQYF.

This clone was seen once. V usage is TRBV5-1 and J usage is TRBJ1-4; D uncertain. The CDR3 has 16 amino acids. V lost 0 bases to trimming and J lost 5 bases, with 14 bases between them. Germline V gene sequence: CDR1 SGHRS, CDR2 YFSETQ. The CDR3 DNA follows: TGCGCCAGCAGCTTGGGGGGAAAGCAGAGAAATGAAAAACTGTTTTTT. Amino acid sequence: CASSLGGKQRNEKLFF.

The chain is built from TRBV3-1 (or the pseudogene TRBV3-2) and TRBJ1-2; perhaps TRBD1 as D (5 bases). The V end was cut by 4 bases, the J end by 5 bases, with 20 bases between. Per germline, CDR1 LGHDT and CDR2 YNNKEL (reference sequence). The CDR3 runs 16 residues. The chain's CDR3 is CASSPWDGDTGYGYTF. CDR3 sequence (DNA): TGTGCCAGCAGCCCCTGGGACGGCGACACGGGATATGGCTACACCTTC.

This clone came up once. This chain joins TRBV18 and TRBJ2-1; 8 positions match TRBD2. Germline V gene sequence: CDR1 KGHSH, CDR2 LQKENI. CDR3 length: 16 amino acids. V was clipped by 1 base and J by 5 bases; unmatched bases: 7. Written as DNA, the CDR3 is TGTGCCAGCTCACCACTCCGCGGGAGGACCCACAATGAGCAGTTCTTC. This codes for CASSPLRGRTHNEQFF.

This chain joins TRBV23-1 and TRBJ2-5, with 7 bases that match TRBD2. TRBV23-1 is given ORF status, its function remaining uncertain. The CDR3 covers 18 residues. Losses at the gene ends were 2 bases for V and 4 bases for J; bases not matched to a gene: 16. CDR3 bases: TGCGCCAGCAGTCAAAACCCCCGCGATACTAGCGACCGAGAGACCCAGTACTTC. Translation: CASSQNPRDTSDRETQYF.

The chain joins TRBV6-5 to TRBJ2-1, with D possibly matching TRBD1 (6 bases). The CDR3 sequence is 14 residues long. The germline V and J ends were trimmed by 3 bases and 10 bases, with 16 bases remaining between them. Germline V gives CDR1 MNHEY, CDR2 SVGAGI. The CDR3 here is CASSYFQQGSEQFF. The CDR3 region has the DNA TGTGCCAGCAGTTATTTCCAACAGGGAAGCGAGCAGTTCTTC.

This chain connects TRBV6-1 to TRBJ2-1; D is ambiguous. This CDR3 is built from 13 residues. Germline CDR1 MNHNS, CDR2 SASEGT. Trimming removed 7 bases from V and 0 bases from J, with 7 bases in between. CDR3 nucleotide sequence: TGTGCCAGCACCAGGAGCTCCTACAATGAGCAGTTCTTC. Its translation: CASTRSSYNEQFF.

The J gene is TRBJ2-7, the V gene TRBV3-1 (or the pseudogene TRBV3-2), with D unresolved. V was trimmed by 4 bases and J by 3 bases, leaving 16 bases between them. The CDR3 extends over 15 amino acids. Germline-derived CDR1 and CDR2 are LGHDT and YNNKEL (reference sequence). CDR3 DNA: TGTGCCAGCAGCCCTAAACCTTCCCTCCGCTACGAGCAGTACTTC. Encoded protein: CASSPKPSLRYEQYF.

The J gene is TRBJ2-7, the V gene TRBV6-5; D unresolved. There are 12 residues in the CDR3. Trimming took off 7 bases at V and 3 bases at J, with 10 bases between the two ends. Germline loops: CDR1 MNHEY, CDR2 SVGAGI. CDR3 sequence: CASTAVSYEQYF. The CDR3 DNA reads as TGTGCCAGCACGGCAGTTAGCTACGAGCAGTACTTC.